A selection of T cell receptor beta chains follows, all from one sample in a study of blood T cell repertoires in COVID-19. Assay: immunoSEQ multiplex PCR; the TCRdb copy retains only in-frame clones and omits some. This sample has some 150,000 clones, with less than 90% found just once. The sample was PBMCs or T cells enriched from blood (not recorded which). All receptors come from a woman in her 50s who had been exposed to COVID-19. The CDR3 runs from the conserved cysteine through the conserved F or W. Fields, in order: CDR3 protein, CDR3 DNA, D gene, J gene, clone size, V gene. The D gene is left open where the match is weak. Expanded clones are given a class, and other clones once, few, many or no size at all.

CSLRSNYGYTF	TGCAGCCTAAGGAGTAACTATGGCTACACCTTC	-	TRBJ1-2	-	TRBV20-1
CASSWPGQEGEKLFF	TGTGCCAGCAGCTGGCCGGGACAGGAGGGAGAAAAACTGTTTTTT	TRBD1	TRBJ1-4	-	TRBV11-2
CASSPLSGAGELFF	TGTGCCAGCAGTCCCCTCTCGGGGGCCGGGGAGCTGTTTTTT	-	TRBJ2-2	-	TRBV6-5
CASTPLGQHYGYTF	TGTGCCAGCACCCCCCTGGGACAACACTATGGCTACACCTTC	-	TRBJ1-2	-	TRBV25-1
CASAWTGGTEAFF	TGTGCTAGTGCCTGGACAGGGGGCACTGAAGCTTTCTTT	TRBD1	TRBJ1-1	-	TRBV12-5
CASSQGPWNTIYF	TGCGCCAGCAGCCAGGGCCCCTGGAACACCATATATTTT	-	TRBJ1-3	-	TRBV4-1
CASSSEGEYGYTF	TGTGCCAGCAGTTCTGAGGGAGAATATGGCTACACCTTC	-	TRBJ1-2	-	TRBV6-5
CASSLVQGQLYEQYF	TGTGCCAGCAGCTTAGTACAGGGCCAGCTGTACGAGCAGTACTTC	-	TRBJ2-7	-	TRBV7-6
CASSPGTGDSPLHF	TGTGCCAGTAGTCCCGGGACAGGGGATTCACCCCTCCACTTT	TRBD1	TRBJ1-6	-	TRBV19
CASSLGGGGNSPLHF	TGTGCCAGCAGCTTGGGCGGGGGTGGTAATTCACCCCTCCACTTT	-	TRBJ1-6	-	TRBV5-6
CASGTGATEAFF	TGTGCCAGTGGGACAGGGGCCACTGAAGCTTTCTTT	TRBD1	TRBJ1-1	-	TRBV12-3/TRBV12-4
CASSIDTDSYGYTF	TGTGCCAGTAGTATAGATACGGACTCCTATGGCTACACCTTC	-	TRBJ1-2	-	TRBV19
CASSSAGGHYGYTF	TGCGCCAGCAGCTCCGCGGGAGGTCACTATGGCTACACCTTC	-	TRBJ1-2	-	TRBV5-1
CASSEGVVNSPLHF	TGTGCCAGCAGCGAGGGGGTTGTTAATTCACCCCTCCACTTT	-	TRBJ1-6	-	TRBV9
CASSIQGARKIEAFF	TGTGCCAGTAGTATACAGGGGGCGCGAAAGATTGAAGCTTTCTTT	TRBD1	TRBJ1-1	-	TRBV19
CASSEQGPYGGYTF	TGTGCCAGCAGTGAACAGGGTCCCTATGGCGGCTACACCTTC	-	TRBJ1-2	-	TRBV2
CSASLVDTQYF	TGCAGTGCTAGCCTCGTGGATACGCAGTATTTT	-	TRBJ2-3	-	TRBV20-1
CASSLPSGRASGELFF	TGCGCCAGCAGCCTCCCTAGCGGGAGGGCGTCCGGGGAGCTGTTTTTT	TRBD2	TRBJ2-2	-	TRBV5-1
CASSPHWGVVGQYF	TGTGCCAGCAGTCCTCATTGGGGGGTGGTTGGGCAGTACTTC	-	TRBJ2-7	-	TRBV6-5
CASKTGGNTEAFF	TGTGCCAGCAAAACAGGGGGAAACACTGAAGCTTTCTTT	TRBD1	TRBJ1-1	-	TRBV2
CASSMARNQPQHF	TGTGCCAGTAGTATGGCACGAAATCAGCCCCAGCATTTT	-	TRBJ1-5	-	TRBV19
CASGGEGRVDEQFF	TGCGCCAGTGGGGGGGAAGGGCGAGTCGATGAGCAGTTCTTC	TRBD2	TRBJ2-1	once	TRBV5-1
CASSDEHRGTYEQYF	TGTGCCAGCAGCGACGAACACAGGGGAACCTACGAGCAGTACTTC	TRBD1	TRBJ2-7	-	TRBV7-6
CASSAGGAGTEAFF	TGTGCCAGCAGCGCCGGGGGGGCAGGCACTGAAGCTTTCTTT	-	TRBJ1-1	few	TRBV9
CATKGLVYAGELFF	TGTGCCACCAAGGGACTAGTATATGCCGGGGAGCTGTTTTTT	TRBD2	TRBJ2-2	-	TRBV6-5